Below, 26 T cell receptor beta chains from the same sample are listed, as sequenced in a study of response to subunit inactivated influenza vaccine. Each CDR3 protein is one row after TCRdb ran MiXCR on the RT-PCR reads. The profile shows about 620,000 distinct CDR3 sequences, approximately 10% of them singletons. The source was PBMCs from blood, collected on the day of vaccination. These receptors were collected from a man aged 50 to 60 who received an inactivated influenza vaccine.

The chain uses TRBV7-9 and TRBJ2-1; D unresolved. This CDR3 region has 12 residues. V dropped 5 bases and J dropped 7 bases, with 9 bases sitting between them. Germline CDR1 and CDR2: SEHNR and FQNEAQ (reference sequence). In nucleotides, the CDR3 is TGTGCCAGCAGCAATAGACGGAATGAGCAGTTCTTC. Its protein product is CASSNRRNEQFF.

This clonotype was seen ten or more times. Here the CDR3 reads CASSDRASYEQYF. Here the CDR3 DNA reads TGTGCCAGCAGCGACAGGGCCTCCTACGAGCAGTACTTC. This sequence joins TRBV2 and TRBJ2-7; TRBD1 matches 7 bases. J gave up 0 bases and V 6 bases, and 2 bases lay outside the gene matches. The CDR3 totals 13 residues. In germline, CDR1 is SNHLY, CDR2 FYNNEI.

This clonotype has only a few counts. The chain has TRBV9 and TRBJ2-7; D is possibly TRBD1 or TRBD2 (5 bases each). CDR3 length: 14 amino acids. Looked up from germline, CDR1 is SGDLS and CDR2 is YYNGEE. V was cut by 0 bases and J by 7 bases, with 14 bases left in between. CDR3 sequence (DNA): TGTGCCAGCAGCGTAGGGGGGTTCTCGGGAGAGCAGTACTTC. Translating it yields CASSVGGFSGEQYF.

This clonotype has only a few counts. This chain links TRBV10-3 with TRBJ1-5; a possible D gene is TRBD1 (5 bases). The CDR3 is made up of 14 amino acids. V dropped 6 bases and J dropped 0 bases, with 9 bases sitting between them. Looked up from germline, CDR1 is ENHRY and CDR2 is SYGVKD. The CDR3 region has the DNA TGTGCCATCAGCGGGACCGATAGCAATCAGCCCCAGCATTTT. As protein: CAISGTDSNQPQHF.

This clonotype was found many times. J is TRBJ2-7 and V is TRBV10-3; unclear D gene. Trimming cost V 5 bases and J 1 base, with 6 bases left between them. Germline CDR1 and CDR2: ENHRY and SYGVKD. The CDR3 contains 12 residues. This CDR3 reads CAISKGSYEQYF. The CDR3 nucleotides are TGTGCCATCAGTAAAGGATCCTACGAGCAGTACTTC.

The table lists this clonotype with many counts. CDR3 residues: CASSPGRSRYEQYF. The CDR3 DNA follows: TGTGCCAGCAGCCCAGGGCGGTCCAGGTACGAGCAGTACTTC. This chain joins TRBV12-3 or TRBV12-4 and TRBJ2-7, with TRBD1 as a possible D gene (5 bases). V lost 6 bases to trimming and J lost 4 bases, with 16 bases between them. This CDR3 contains 14 residues.

The chain is built from TRBV5-6 and TRBJ1-6, with no clear D. The V gene lost 5 bases and the J gene lost 14 bases, with 17 bases spanning the gap. Germline loops: CDR1 SGHDT, CDR2 YYEEEE. CDR3 length: 13 residues. Here the CDR3 DNA reads TGTGCCAGCAGATCTCGCCCTGGGGTTTCCCTCCACTTT. Residues: CASRSRPGVSLHF.

The chain carries TRBV19 and TRBJ2-2; 9 bases align to TRBD2. The CDR3 has 15 residues. Germline-derived CDR1 and CDR2 are LNHDA and SQIVND (reference sequence). Trimming removed 9 bases from V and 6 bases from J; junction bases left unmatched: 11. The CDR3, as DNA: TGTGCCAGCAAAGCCGGGACTAGCTTTTCCGGGGAGCTGTTTTTT. Its protein product is CASKAGTSFSGELFF.

There are a few counts of this clonotype. The chain has TRBV4-3 and TRBJ1-3, with D perhaps TRBD1 (6 bases). The CDR3 is 18 residues long. In germline, CDR1 is LGHNA, CDR2 YSLEER. Trimming left V 2 bases short and J 0 bases short, with 17 bases between. The CDR3 nucleotides are TGCGCCAGCAGCCAAAGGGTCGGGGGCTCAAGCTCTGGAAACACCATATATTTT. Protein: CASSQRVGGSSSGNTIYF.

This clonotype was counted at least ten times. V usage is TRBV20-1 and J usage is TRBJ2-3; the D is unclear. The CDR3 runs 16 residues. The germline gives CDR1 DFQATT, CDR2 SNEGSKA (reference sequence). Trimming removed 2 bases at V and 5 bases at J, with 20 bases between. As DNA, the CDR3 is TGCAGTGCTAGAATCAGAAAAAAGATATTTGGAGATACGCAGTATTTT. Translation gives CSARIRKKIFGDTQYF.

This clonotype was seen only a few times. The J gene is TRBJ2-7, the V gene TRBV9, with 7 bases matching TRBD2. The CDR3 covers 12 residues. The germline V gene has CDR1 SGDLS and CDR2 YYNGEE. The junction had 3 bases not matched to a gene; V was cut back by 3 bases and J by 6 bases. The CDR3 nucleotides read TGTGCCAGCAGCGGGGGGGGGACCGAGCAGTACTTC. Translated: CASSGGGTEQYF. Full variable domain (remainder filled in from reference TRBV9 and TRBJ2-7): DSGVTQTPKHLITATGQRVTLRCSPRSGDLSVYWYQQSLDQGLQFLIQYYNGEERAKGNILERFSAQQFPDLHSELNLSSLELGDSALYFCASSGGGTEQYFGPGTRLTVT.

Only a few counts were recorded for this clonotype. This chain joins TRBV7-2 and TRBJ2-4, with a possible D match to TRBD2 (6 bases). The CDR3 length is 15 residues. CDR1 is SGHTA, CDR2 FQGNSA, per germline. V lost 4 bases, J lost 6 bases, and 16 bases lay in between. This CDR3 is CASSSLLRRGNIQYF. The CDR3 DNA sequence: TGTGCCAGCAGCTCCCTGTTGAGGAGGGGAAACATTCAGTACTTC.

This chain joins TRBV6-5 and TRBJ1-1; 9 bases are a match to TRBD1. This CDR3 spans 15 amino acids. With V trimmed by 2 bases and J by 5 bases, 6 bases remained unmatched. Germline CDR1 reads MNHEY; CDR2 reads SVGAGI. CDR3 in DNA: TGTGCCAGCAGTTACCTGGGACAGGGTAGGACTGAAGCTTTCTTT. Residues: CASSYLGQGRTEAFF.

This clonotype was detected ten times or more. This chain's CDR3 is CASLDSHATGELFF. The CDR3 DNA reads as TGTGCCAGCCTTGACAGCCACGCTACCGGGGAGCTGTTTTTT. The V and J genes are TRBV28 and TRBJ2-2, with D possibly being TRBD1 (5 bases). The V end was cut by 8 bases, the J end by 5 bases, with 15 bases between. The CDR3 has 14 residues. CDR1 MDHEN and CDR2 SYDVKM come from the germline V gene. Variable domain in full (rest from reference TRBV28 and TRBJ2-2): DVKVTQSSRYLVKRTGEKVFLECVQDMDHENMFWYRQDPGLGLRLIYFSYDVKMKEKGDIPEGYSVSREKKERFSLILESASTNQTSMYLCASLDSHATGELFFGEGSRLTVL.

This clonotype was seen only a few times. V is TRBV7-2 and J is TRBJ2-5, with D hard to call. Per germline, CDR1 SGHTA and CDR2 FQGNSA. Trimming stripped 6 bases from V and 4 bases from J, with 15 bases between. The CDR3 totals 14 residues. Here the CDR3 reads CASSNEPRRETQYF. The CDR3 DNA reads as TGTGCCAGCAGTAATGAGCCCCGACGAGAGACCCAGTACTTC.

The DNA for the CDR3 is TGTGCCAGCAGTTTGACAGAACGTACGCAGTATTTT. Amino acids: CASSLTERTQYF. The chain recombines TRBV7-8 with TRBJ2-3; D is possibly TRBD1 (5 bases). The CDR3 covers 12 residues. Germline assignment: CDR1 SGHVS and CDR2 FQNEAQ. Between the trimmed V and J ends, which lost 6 bases and 8 bases, there was a span of 12 bases.

In this sample, this clonotype turned up a few times. The chain is built from TRBV7-2 and TRBJ2-7; D is ambiguous. Germline loops: CDR1 SGHTA, CDR2 FQGNSA. V shed 0 bases and J shed 7 bases, with 13 bases lying between them. This CDR3 has 14 residues. In nucleotides, the CDR3 is TGTGCCAGCAGCTTAGCGGAGTGGGTTTCGGAGCAGTACTTC. This sequence encodes CASSLAEWVSEQYF.

This rearrangement joins TRBV4-1 to TRBJ2-2; D unclear. Per germline, CDR1 MGHRA and CDR2 YSYEKL. The CDR3 runs to 13 residues. The V and J ends lost 3 bases and 10 bases respectively, with 12 bases between them. The CDR3: CASSQIFLEELFF. DNA of the CDR3: TGCGCCAGCAGCCAGATTTTTTTGGAGGAGCTGTTTTTT.

The sample holds a few counts of this clonotype. The V call is TRBV20-1, the J call TRBJ2-2; no reliable D call. Germline CDR1 is DFQATT and CDR2 is SNEGSKA (reference sequence). V lost 5 bases and J lost 0, with 13 bases in between. This CDR3 region has 15 residues. Written as DNA, the CDR3 is TGCAGTGCTTTCCCCAGGATCGCGAACACCGGGGAGCTGTTTTTT. It codes for CSAFPRIANTGELFF.

This clonotype showed up many times. V is TRBV5-1 and J is TRBJ2-2; D might be TRBD1 (6 bases). Germline assignment: CDR1 SGHRS and CDR2 YFSETQ. Trimming stripped 4 bases from V and 0 bases from J, with 13 bases between. The CDR3 runs 16 residues. The CDR3 DNA reads TGCGCCAGCAGCCTCTCCGGGACAACGAACACCGGGGAGCTGTTTTTT. Encoded protein: CASSLSGTTNTGELFF.

The chain employs TRBV9 and TRBJ1-1; TRBD1 might be the D (5 bases). The germline V gene encodes CDR1 SGDLS and CDR2 YYNGEE. V shed 1 base and J shed 4 bases, with 11 bases lying between them. The CDR3 runs 14 residues. Here the CDR3 reads CASSVQGESTEAFF. CDR3 sequence (DNA): TGTGCCAGCAGCGTACAGGGCGAGAGCACTGAAGCTTTCTTT.

This clonotype has only a few counts. V usage is TRBV5-1 and J usage is TRBJ2-5; no clear D. This CDR3 has 14 residues. V was trimmed by 1 base and J by 1 base, leaving 8 bases between them. CDR1 is SGHRS and CDR2 is YFSETQ in the germline V gene. CDR3 region: CASSLTTFQETQYF. DNA of the CDR3: TGCGCCAGCAGCTTGACCACATTCCAAGAGACCCAGTACTTC.

A few counts support this clonotype. The rearrangement joins TRBV5-1 to TRBJ2-5, with 8 bases identical to TRBD2. Germline CDR1 reads SGHRS; CDR2 reads YFSETQ. The CDR3 loop spans 15 amino acids. Trimming at V came to 4 bases and at J to 5 bases, leaving 10 bases not matched to a gene. The CDR3 protein is CASSLRGDPGETQYF. In DNA form, the CDR3 reads TGCGCCAGCAGCCTGCGGGGGGACCCTGGGGAGACCCAGTACTTC.

This clonotype was detected only a few times. V is TRBV3-1 and J is TRBJ1-6, with no clear D. V was shortened by 1 base and J by 14 bases, with 12 bases between the two germline ends. CDR1 LGHDT and CDR2 YNNKEL come from the germline V gene (reference sequence). The CDR3 length is 13 residues. The DNA for the CDR3 is TGTGCCAGCAGCCAAGGGCCGCAGAGTACCCTCCACTTT. This encodes CASSQGPQSTLHF. Full variable domain (remainder filled in from reference TRBV3-1 and TRBJ1-6): DTAVSQTPKYLVTQMGNDKSIKCEQNLGHDTMYWYKQDSKKFLKIMFSYNNKELIINETVPNRFSPKSPDKAHLNLHINSLELGDSAVYFCASSQGPQSTLHFGNGTRLTVT.

This clonotype was observed many times. The chain combines TRBV20-1 with TRBJ2-1; D not resolved. This CDR3 contains 11 residues. CDR1 and CDR2 (germline): DFQATT, SNEGSKA (reference sequence). V was trimmed by 5 bases and J by 4 bases, leaving 6 bases between them. CDR3 bases: TGCAGTGCTCGACTGTACAATGAGCAGTTCTTC. This codes for CSARLYNEQFF.

The chain links TRBV2 to TRBJ2-2; D uncertain. This CDR3 spans 13 amino acids. The V and J ends lost 2 bases and 5 bases respectively, with 6 bases between them. Germline lookup yields CDR1 SNHLY and CDR2 FYNNEI. The DNA of the CDR3 is TGTGCCAGCAGTGAAATCCGGACCGGGGAGCTGTTTTTT. Translation gives CASSEIRTGELFF.